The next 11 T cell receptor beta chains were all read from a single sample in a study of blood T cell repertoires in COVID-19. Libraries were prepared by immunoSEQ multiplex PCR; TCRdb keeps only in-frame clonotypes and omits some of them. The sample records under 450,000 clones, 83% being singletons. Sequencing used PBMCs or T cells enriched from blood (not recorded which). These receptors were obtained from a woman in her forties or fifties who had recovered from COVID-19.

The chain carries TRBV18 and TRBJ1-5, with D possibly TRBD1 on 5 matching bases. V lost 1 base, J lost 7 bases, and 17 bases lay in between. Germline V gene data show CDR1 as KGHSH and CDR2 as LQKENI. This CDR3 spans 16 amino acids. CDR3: CASSPLSGNGLQPQHF. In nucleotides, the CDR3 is TGTGCCAGCTCACCACTTTCAGGGAACGGCTTACAGCCCCAGCATTTT.

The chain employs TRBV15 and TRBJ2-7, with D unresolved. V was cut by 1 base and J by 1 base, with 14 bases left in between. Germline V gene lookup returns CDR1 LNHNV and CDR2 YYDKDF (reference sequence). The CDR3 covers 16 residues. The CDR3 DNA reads TGTGCCACCAGCAGAGTGGGTGCGGCCCTTTCCTACGAGCAGTACTTC. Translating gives CATSRVGAALSYEQYF.

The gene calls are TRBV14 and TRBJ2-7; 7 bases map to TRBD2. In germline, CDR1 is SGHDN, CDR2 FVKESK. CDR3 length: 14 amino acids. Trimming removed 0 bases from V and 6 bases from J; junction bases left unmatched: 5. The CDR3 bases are TGTGCCAGCAGCCAAGATGGACTAGTTTCCGAGCAGTACTTC. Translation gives CASSQDGLVSEQYF. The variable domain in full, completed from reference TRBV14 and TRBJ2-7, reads EAGVTQFPSHSVIEKGQTVTLRCDPISGHDNLYWYRRVMGKEIKFLLHFVKESKQDESGMPNNRFLAERTGGTYSTLKVQPAELEDSGVYFCASSQDGLVSEQYFGPGTRLTVT.

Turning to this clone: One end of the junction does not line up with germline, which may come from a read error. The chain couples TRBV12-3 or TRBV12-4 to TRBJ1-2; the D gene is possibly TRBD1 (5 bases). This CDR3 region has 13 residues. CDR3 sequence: CASSHDSNDGYTF. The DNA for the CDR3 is TGTGCCAGCAGTCACGACAGTAACGATGGCTACACCTTC.

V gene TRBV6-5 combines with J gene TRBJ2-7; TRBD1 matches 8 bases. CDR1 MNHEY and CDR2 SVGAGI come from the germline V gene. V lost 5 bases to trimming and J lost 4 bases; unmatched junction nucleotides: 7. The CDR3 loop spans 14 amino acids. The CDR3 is CASSQRQGPYEQYF. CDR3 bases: TGTGCCAGCAGTCAACGACAGGGGCCTTACGAGCAGTACTTC.

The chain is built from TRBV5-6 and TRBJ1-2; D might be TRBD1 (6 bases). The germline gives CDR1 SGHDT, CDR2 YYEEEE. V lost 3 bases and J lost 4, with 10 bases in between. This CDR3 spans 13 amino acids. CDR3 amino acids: CASSSDRFYGYTF. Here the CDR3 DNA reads TGTGCCAGCAGCTCCGACAGGTTCTATGGCTACACCTTC.

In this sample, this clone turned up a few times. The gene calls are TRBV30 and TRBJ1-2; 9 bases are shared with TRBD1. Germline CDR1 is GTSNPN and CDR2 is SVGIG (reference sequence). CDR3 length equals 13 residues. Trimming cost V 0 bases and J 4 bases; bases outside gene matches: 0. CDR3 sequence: CAWSVQGAYGYTF. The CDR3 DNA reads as TGTGCCTGGAGTGTACAGGGGGCCTATGGCTACACCTTC.

The CDR3 DNA follows: TGTGCCAGCAGCCGGCAACCGGGACACATGAACACTGAAGCTTTCTTT. Its protein product is CASSRQPGHMNTEAFF. This sequence joins TRBV4-2 and TRBJ1-1; D possibly corresponds to TRBD1 (6 bases). Germline CDR1 LGHNA, CDR2 YNFKEQ. This CDR3 comprises 16 residues. V lost 4 bases to trimming and J lost 0 bases, with 15 bases between them.

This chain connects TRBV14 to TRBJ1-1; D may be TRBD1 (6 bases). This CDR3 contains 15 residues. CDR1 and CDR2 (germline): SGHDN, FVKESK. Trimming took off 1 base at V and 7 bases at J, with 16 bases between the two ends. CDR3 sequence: CASSQGGAGALEAFF. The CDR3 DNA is TGTGCCAGCAGCCAAGGTGGCGCAGGGGCACTTGAAGCTTTCTTT.

The CDR3 bases are TGTGCCAGCAGCTTGGTTCAGGGGCTGACTTCCGGGGAGCTGTTTTTT. Protein: CASSLVQGLTSGELFF. This sequence joins TRBV5-6 and TRBJ2-2, with a weak D call TRBD1 (6 bases). There are 16 residues in the CDR3. Germline V gene lookup returns CDR1 SGHDT and CDR2 YYEEEE. The V and J ends lost 0 bases and 6 bases respectively, with 15 bases between them.

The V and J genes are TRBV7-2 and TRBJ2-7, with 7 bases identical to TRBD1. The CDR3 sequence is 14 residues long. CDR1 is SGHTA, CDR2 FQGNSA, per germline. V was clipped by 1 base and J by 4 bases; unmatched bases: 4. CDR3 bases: TGTGCCAGCAGCTTAGTACAGGGGAGATACGAGCAGTACTTC. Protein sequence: CASSLVQGRYEQYF.